A selection of T cell receptor beta chains follows, all from one sample in a study of cytomegalovirus exposure and HLA in healthy donors. Libraries were prepared by immunoSEQ multiplex PCR; TCRdb keeps only in-frame clonotypes and omits some of them. The sample carries 140,000 or so clones, around 82% recorded once. Sequencing was carried out using PBMCs. These receptors were obtained from a woman aged 18-29 years in good health and CMV-seropositive. CDR3s include the opening cysteine and the closing phenylalanine or tryptophan. Fields, in order: V gene, D gene, J gene, CDR3 protein. The D gene is left open where the match is weak.

V gene: TRBV2
D gene: TRBD2
J gene: TRBJ2-3
CDR3 protein: CASSEERGGTDTQYF

V gene: TRBV25-1
D gene: -
J gene: TRBJ2-5
CDR3 protein: CASVPDSRIETQYF

V gene: TRBV7-9
D gene: TRBD2
J gene: TRBJ2-3
CDR3 protein: CASSLYQTSGGRTDTQYF

V gene: TRBV9
D gene: -
J gene: TRBJ1-4
CDR3 protein: CASSVGAGNEKLFF

V gene: TRBV27
D gene: TRBD2
J gene: TRBJ2-3
CDR3 protein: CASTTRAGGNLDTQYF

V gene: TRBV7-2
D gene: -
J gene: TRBJ2-7
CDR3 protein: CASSLAFRLSYEQYF

V gene: TRBV19
D gene: -
J gene: TRBJ1-1
CDR3 protein: CASSIYMNTEAFF

V gene: TRBV18
D gene: -
J gene: TRBJ2-4
CDR3 protein: CASSPERQLLAKNIQYF

V gene: TRBV2
D gene: TRBD1
J gene: TRBJ1-1
CDR3 protein: CASRAVRDGRGQTEAFF

V gene: TRBV5-1
D gene: TRBD2
J gene: TRBJ2-3
CDR3 protein: CASSSGLAGSSPTDTQYF

V gene: TRBV7-8
D gene: -
J gene: TRBJ1-3
CDR3 protein: CASSLIFSGSGGENTIYF

V gene: TRBV19
D gene: -
J gene: TRBJ2-3
CDR3 protein: CASSIDRVSTDTQYF

V gene: TRBV7-9
D gene: TRBD1
J gene: TRBJ1-1
CDR3 protein: CASSLVRGPNTEAFF

V gene: TRBV5-6
D gene: TRBD1
J gene: TRBJ1-1
CDR3 protein: CASSRPLDRGRNTEAFF

V gene: TRBV6-1
D gene: -
J gene: TRBJ1-1
CDR3 protein: CASSEGWANTEAFF

V gene: TRBV5-6
D gene: TRBD1
J gene: TRBJ1-4
CDR3 protein: CASSLAGQGNEKLFF

V gene: TRBV5-8
D gene: -
J gene: TRBJ1-2
CDR3 protein: CASSLVGGPSIYGYTF

V gene: TRBV4-3
D gene: -
J gene: TRBJ1-3
CDR3 protein: CASSQDPGLAGNTIYF

V gene: TRBV27
D gene: -
J gene: TRBJ1-6
CDR3 protein: CASSLSGTALGNSPLHF

V gene: TRBV7-2
D gene: -
J gene: TRBJ1-3
CDR3 protein: CASARGGAGNTIYF